This T cell receptor (beta chain) was sequenced for a study of shared clonotypes between healthy human individuals. Trimming took off 0 bases at V and 2 bases at J, with 11 bases between the two ends. The CDR3 length is 16 residues. Germline V CDR1 and CDR2: MGHRA, YSYEKL. This clone was detected a few times. The run depth of the assay was deep. Assay used: immunoSEQ multiplex PCR; TCRdb lists only in-frame clones, some missing. This sample carries some 79,000 clones, 60% to 70% of them seen once, and the ten largest clones take approximately 56%. The sequencing input was memory CD8+ T cells sorted from blood. Subset defined: CD45RO+ cells pooled with CCR7-negative TemRA cells. This chain joins TRBV4-1 and TRBJ1-5, with unresolved D. The TCR sequence derives from a man aged 25 to 45 in good health. This CDR3 is CASSQDGRLRNQPQHF. CDR3 sequence (DNA): TGCGCCAGCAGCCAAGATGGCAGGTTACGCAATCAGCCCCAGCATTTT.